The source of this TCR beta chain is a study of T cell clonotyping in hematopoietic cell transplantation. To note about this clone: Its cognate antigen is unknown.

Profiling relied on immunoSEQ multiplex PCR, and the TCRdb table lists in-frame clones only, not all of them. The sample records approximately 5,700 clones, 70% to 80% being singletons. V lost 2 bases to trimming and J lost 7 bases; unmatched junction nucleotides: 2. The CDR3 loop spans 11 amino acids. Germline-derived CDR1 and CDR2 are DFQATT and SNEGSKA (reference sequence). Findings and caveats of the study: Broader posttransplant TCR repertoire diversity was predicted by graft donor and pretransplant recipient Inverse Simpson Index values. Recipient TCR diversity dropped after transplant; expanded clonotypes rose from day 30 to 180. CD4 and CD8 repertoire contributions could not be separated without sorting.

The sequenced sample was peripheral blood mononuclear cells, obtained 100 days after allogeneic stem cell transplant. The sequence was obtained from a male patient between 55 and 70 years old who had an allogeneic stem cell transplant, so T cells may come from the graft donor. Some clones in this sample may be carry-over from other donors' samples. The chain is built from TRBV20-1 and TRBJ2-7; 7 nucleotides agree with TRBD2. CDR3 sequence: CSARWGGEQYF. CDR3 sequence (DNA): TGCAGTGCTAGATGGGGGGGGGAGCAGTACTTC.